These T cell receptor beta chains were read from a single sample in a study of molecular identifiers for immune sequencing clone quantification. TCRdb reprocessed the PCR reads via MiXCR and lists one record per CDR3 protein. The sample records some 650,000 distinct CDR3 sequences, 20% being singletons. Sequences were obtained from naive CD8+ T cells from blood, with Jurkat cell RNA spiked in. The origin of the receptors is a human donor in good health. Some libraries in this study had Jurkat cell RNA spiked in. Each CDR3 is given with its conserved first and last residue. A D gene is named only where the DNA matches it firmly. For some rows the clone size is stated as once, few or many, or as a class when expanded; others skip it.

cdr3_nt	cdr3_aa	d_call	j_call	clone_size	v_call
TGTGCCAGCAGCGTAGAAACCGGGGAGCTGTTTTTT	CASSVETGELFF	-	TRBJ2-2	many	TRBV9
TGTGCCAGCAGATTAGCCGGAGGCGGGGACAATGAGCGGCTCTTC	CASRLAGGGDNERLF	-	TRBJ2-1	-	TRBV6-1
TGTGCCAGCAGTTACGGGACAGGGGAAACAGATACGCAGTATTTT	CASSYGTGETDTQYF	TRBD1	TRBJ2-3	many	TRBV28
TGTGCCAGCAGCCGCGGACTAATCACTAGCACAGATACGCAGTATTTT	CASSRGLITSTDTQYF	-	TRBJ2-3	few	TRBV27
TGCGCCAGCAGCTCAGGGAGCACCGGGGAGCTGTTTTTT	CASSSGSTGELFF	-	TRBJ2-2	many	TRBV4-1
TGTGCCACCCGGGCCCGGGAGGGTAATCAGCCCCAGCATTTT	CATRAREGNQPQHF	-	TRBJ1-5	few	TRBV14
TGTGCCAGCAGCGGCCTGCTGATTGGCACAGATACGCAGTATTTT	CASSGLLIGTDTQYF	-	TRBJ2-3	few	TRBV9
TGTGCCAGCAGCTTAGCGCCGGAGGGGGCGGGGGAGCAGTACTTC	CASSLAPEGAGEQYF	-	TRBJ2-7	few	TRBV7-6
TGTGCCAGCAACAGGCAGGGTGGCACCGGGGAGCTGTTTTTT	CASNRQGGTGELFF	-	TRBJ2-2	many	TRBV9
TGCGCCAGCAGCTGGGCAAGCGGGAGCACAGATACGCAGTATTTT	CASSWASGSTDTQYF	-	TRBJ2-3	many	TRBV4-3
TGCAGTGTGATCGGTGGTGAGGCTAGCGGGAGGTACACCGGGGAGCTGTTTTTT	CSVIGGEASGRYTGELFF	TRBD2	TRBJ2-2	few	TRBV20-1
TGTGCCAGCAGCTTAGTCGGGCAGGATCATGGAAAACTGTTTTTT	CASSLVGQDHGKLFF	-	TRBJ1-4	-	TRBV7-9
TGTGCCAGCAGTTTCGGGACAGGGGATGTGAATGGCTACACCTTC	CASSFGTGDVNGYTF	TRBD1	TRBJ1-2	-	TRBV6-2/TRBV6-3
TGTGCCAGCAGGCCGACGGGCGCGTCGGGAGGAGAGACCCAGTACTTC	CASRPTGASGGETQYF	TRBD2	TRBJ2-5	few	TRBV4-2
TGTGCCAGCAGCTTAGAGACTTCAGATACGCAGTATTTT	CASSLETSDTQYF	-	TRBJ2-3	many	TRBV7-9
TGTGCCTGGAGGCCCCCGGGGGCGACTAATGAAAAACTGTTTTTT	CAWRPPGATNEKLFF	-	TRBJ1-4	-	TRBV30
TGTGCCAGCAGACTAGGCGGGGGACCGGGCTACTTC	CASRLGGGPGYF	-	TRBJ1-2	few	TRBV12-3/TRBV12-4
TGTGCCAGCAGGACATTCGCCCGCGGGAATGAGCAGTTCTTC	CASRTFARGNEQFF	-	TRBJ2-1	-	TRBV28
TGTGCCAGTAGTTGGGGACAGGGGAATTTCGACGAGCAGTACTTC	CASSWGQGNFDEQYF	TRBD1	TRBJ2-7	many	TRBV19
TGTGCCAGCAGTGAGGACAGGGGAAGTCCTTACACCTTC	CASSEDRGSPYTF	TRBD1	TRBJ1-2	-	TRBV6-5
TGTGCCAGCATGGGCAGGGATAATTCTCAGCCCCAGCATTTT	CASMGRDNSQPQHF	-	TRBJ1-5	-	TRBV2
TGCAGTAACCGGGACAGCCAAGAGACCCAGTACTTC	CSNRDSQETQYF	TRBD1	TRBJ2-5	many	TRBV29-1
TGTGCCAGCAGTTACTACCCGGGACTATACGCGGACACCGGGGAGCTGTTTTTT	CASSYYPGLYADTGELFF	TRBD2	TRBJ2-2	-	TRBV6-2/TRBV6-3
TGTGCCAGCAGCTTGAGGGGAGGGGAGACCCAGTACTTC	CASSLRGGETQYF	TRBD2	TRBJ2-5	many	TRBV5-4
TGCGCCAGCAGCTTGCAGGGGACTGAAGCTTTCTTT	CASSLQGTEAFF	-	TRBJ1-1	many	TRBV5-1
TGTGCCAGCAGTTATCCTAGCGGGGGGGCCGGTTTAGCCAAAAACATTCAGTACTTC	CASSYPSGGAGLAKNIQYF	TRBD2	TRBJ2-4	many	TRBV6-6
TGTGCCAGCAGTCCCGGTGAAAAACTGTTTTTT	CASSPGEKLFF	-	TRBJ1-4	many	TRBV12-3/TRBV12-4
TGTGCCAGCAGCTTAGTACCGTCGAACACAGATACGCAGTATTTT	CASSLVPSNTDTQYF	-	TRBJ2-3	-	TRBV7-9
TGTGCTAGTGGTTTGGTGACAGGGGGCGCAGTGACCCAGTACTTC	CASGLVTGGAVTQYF	TRBD1	TRBJ2-5	many	TRBV12-5
TGTGCCAGCAGTCAAAGGGGCAACCTTCAGCCCCAGCATTTT	CASSQRGNLQPQHF	-	TRBJ1-5	many	TRBV27
TGTGCCAGCAGTGAATATCGGGAGGGGTTGGACGAGCAGTACTTC	CASSEYREGLDEQYF	TRBD2	TRBJ2-7	many	TRBV25-1
TGTGCCACCATCGGGGGGGGGCCAATAAGAACAGATACGCAGTATTTT	CATIGGGPIRTDTQYF	TRBD2	TRBJ2-3	-	TRBV24-1